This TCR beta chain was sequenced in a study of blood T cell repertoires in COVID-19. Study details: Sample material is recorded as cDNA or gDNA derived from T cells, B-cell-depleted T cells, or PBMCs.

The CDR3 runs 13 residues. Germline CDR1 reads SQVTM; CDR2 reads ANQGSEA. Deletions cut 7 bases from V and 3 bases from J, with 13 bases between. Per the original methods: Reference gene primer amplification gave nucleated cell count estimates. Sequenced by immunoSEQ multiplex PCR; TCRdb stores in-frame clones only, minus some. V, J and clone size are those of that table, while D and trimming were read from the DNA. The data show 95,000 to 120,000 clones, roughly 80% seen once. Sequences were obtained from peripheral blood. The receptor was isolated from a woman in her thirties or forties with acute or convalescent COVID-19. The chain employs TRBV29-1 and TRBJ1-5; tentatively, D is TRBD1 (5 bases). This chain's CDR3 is CSAGDRDNQPQHF. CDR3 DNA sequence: TGCAGCGCTGGTGACAGAGACAATCAGCCCCAGCATTTT.